This T cell receptor (beta chain) was obtained from a study of cytomegalovirus exposure and HLA in healthy donors. Findings of the study overall: In a later analysis, common viral pathogens appeared linked to several of the most significant clusters.

60 Vbeta and 13 Jbeta primers were used in PCR. Profiled with immunoSEQ multiplex PCR; TCRdb holds only in-frame clones, not every one. In total, the table holds over 30,000 clones. For this clone: As yet, its antigen is unknown.

CDR1 and CDR2 from the germline V gene are LNHDA and SQIVND (reference sequence). The CDR3 totals 15 residues. V dropped 5 bases and J dropped 2 bases, with 10 bases sitting between them. The sequenced material came from PBMCs. The TCR was taken from a man in his forties or fifties in good health and CMV-seronegative. The chain couples TRBV19 to TRBJ2-6; D possibly corresponds to TRBD2 (6 bases). The CDR3 sequence is CASSVREAGANVLTF. DNA of the CDR3: TGTGCCAGTAGTGTCAGGGAGGCTGGGGCCAACGTCCTGACTTTC. Combining the CDR3 with reference TRBV19 and TRBJ2-6 gives the whole variable domain DGGITQSPKYLFRKEGQNVTLSCEQNLNHDAMYWYRQDPGQGLRLIYYSQIVNDFQKGDIAEGYSVSREKKESFPLTVTSAQKNPTAFYLCASSVREAGANVLTFGAGSRLTVL.